This TCR beta chain was sequenced for a study of cytomegalovirus exposure and HLA in healthy donors. Broader study findings: In a later analysis, an Asian-associated ancestry cluster reportedly showed fewer N-insertions than the roughly 690-donor mean. Common viral pathogens were later found to be apparently linked to several of the most significant clusters.

On this clone: Its antigen is unidentified.

Researchers ran the PCR with 60 Vbeta and 13 Jbeta primers. TCRdb keeps only in-frame clones here, not all; method: immunoSEQ multiplex PCR. Altogether around 200,000 clones are present, approximately 82% being singletons, with the ten largest covering under 1.5%. CDR1 MGHRA and CDR2 YSYEKL come from the germline V gene. The ends lost 0 bases at V and 4 bases at J; junction bases unmatched: 8. The CDR3 is 17 amino acids. The TCR sequence derives from a girl aged 2 to 9 in good health and CMV-seropositive. The gene calls are TRBV4-1 and TRBJ1-2; 10 nucleotides align to TRBD1. Specimen: PBMCs. CDR3 sequence (DNA): TGCGCCAGCAGCCAAGATGTAGCCAGGACAGGGGGCTATGGCTACACCTTC. Amino acids: CASSQDVARTGGYGYTF.